This TCR beta chain was retrieved from a study of molecular identifiers for immune sequencing clone quantification. V was clipped by 1 base and J by 4 bases, with 13 bases between them. Germline CDR1 reads SEHNR; CDR2 reads FQNEAQ (reference sequence). CDR3 length equals 16 residues. Both previously described methods and listed TCR primers were employed to make bulk TCR libraries. From the PCR reads, TCRdb called clonotypes with MiXCR, one entry per CDR3 protein. This sample has hundreds of thousands of distinct CDR3 sequences, with 20% found just once. This clonotype was recorded at least ten times. The sample was naive CD8+ T cells from blood, with Jurkat cell RNA spiked in. Specified subset: FACS-sorted CD8+CD4-CCR7+CD45RA+ naive T cells. V gene TRBV7-9 combines with J gene TRBJ2-2; D gene unclear. This TCR came from a human donor in good health. Some libraries in this study had Jurkat cell RNA spiked in. In nucleotides, the CDR3 is TGTGCCAGCAGCTTAGTTTTAAGGAAAAGCACCGGGGAGCTGTTTTTT. Its translation is CASSLVLRKSTGELFF.